Listed here is a single T cell receptor (beta chain). Its recognized antigen is unknown. No base quality information exists; no much larger clone differs at one position. The donors were healthy, HIV-negative adults with no recently reported acute infections or vaccinations. All donors were Caucasian adults living in Nashville, Tennessee, USA. CD4+ T cells were enriched by magnetic negative selection, after which naive cells were positively selected on CD45RA and the negative fraction was taken as the memory subset. Blood was collected by leukapheresis, and PBMCs were isolated by Ficoll-Histopaque density gradient centrifugation and then cryopreserved in liquid nitrogen vapor phase. Analytical flow cytometry was used to check the purity and quantity of each magnetically sorted T cell population. Each sorted fraction had its genomic DNA isolated and then quantified by UV absorbance on a Nanodrop 2000c.

The sample comes from a study of shared clonotypes between healthy human individuals (dated by TCRdb to the early 2020s). With regard to the full study: The cohort comprised a couple of women and a few men aged 18 to 49 years. For each donor, three plates each were used for CD4 naive and CD4 memory, two plates were used for CD8 naive, and one plate was used for CD8 memory. To estimate repertoire size and how much clonotypes are shared between individuals, the study performed deep sequencing of blood TCR repertoires from about five healthy adults. To increase sequencing depth and limit assay-specific biases, different laboratories used diverse techniques to prepare libraries and sequence TCR repertoires. Between about 0.85 and 8.9 billion PBMCs per donor were obtained by leukapheresis.

V drops 10 bases and J drops 11 bases, leaving 12 bases in between. CDR1 and CDR2 are drawn from the germline V gene: MDHEN, SYDVKM. The CDR3 contains 10 residues, cysteine and phenylalanine counted. Here the CDR3 DNA is all that survives: 30 bases in frame from base 1. TCR CDR3 regions were amplified from genomic DNA by multiplex PCR using the deep immunoSEQ assay. Extracted genomic DNA from each cell subset was spread evenly across all wells of several immunoSEQ 96-well plates, with each plate serving as a replicate. For sorted subsets, 200 ng of genomic DNA, equivalent to around 30,000 T cell genomes, went into each replicate PCR. The purified libraries were quantified using a Qubit 3.0 fluorometer, sized with a Bioanalyzer 2100, and then quantified again using the KAPA Library Quantification kit. Each immunoSEQ 96-well plate was sequenced on its own single-read 150-cycle Illumina NextSeq 550 flow cell. Per the source publication's procedure: Because only junctional sequences without quality scores were contained in the immunoSEQ output, filtering matching that applied to full-length reads could not be performed. To assign V/J genes and CDR3, sequences were annotated against IMGT germline references using PyIR, a Python wrapper for IgBLAST v1.9. Reads with weak V/J assignments (E-value above 1e-6), missing CDR3, stop codons, out-of-frame junctions, or ambiguous translated residues were removed. V3J clonotypes were defined by identical inferred V gene, J gene, and CDR3 amino acid sequence. To compute the percentage overlap between repertoires, the number of shared unique clonotypes was divided by the size of the smaller repertoire. Repertoire richness was assessed with RTK rarefaction, the Chao1 estimator, and Recon v2.1 estimates of unobserved clonotypes. OLGA was used to compute generation probabilities for all TCRbeta clonotypes that the gDNA method yielded from a handful of donors. TCRdb carries this immuneACCESS record with in-frame sequences only. Its versions omit some clonotypes, under half of them owing to an unresolved V gene in the studies checked, with the rest unexplained. The V and J calls and clone size are taken from that table; D and trimming were inferred from the DNA. The sample profile shows about 1.5 million clones; roughly 98% of them were found once. About 0.45% of the sample is held by the ten biggest clonotypes.

Study-wide conclusions, independent of this receptor: The small number of donors limited the genetic and exposure-history diversity represented. Sharing across a handful of donors was observed for about 4.8% of naive CD4, around 3.5% of naive CD8, 2.3% of memory CD4, and less than 0.45% of memory CD8 clonotypes. Pairwise subsampling led to the expectation that sequencing depth would affect the degree of clonotype sharing among donors. Naive subsets generally had larger estimated clonotype richness than memory subsets did. Incomplete sequencing was indicated by rarefaction of sorted-subset datasets, despite the large sequencing depth. Sampling was limited to blood, and TCR repertoires in tissue likely differ from TCR repertoires in blood. Compared with non-shared clonotypes, the clonotypes found in all four sorted-subset donors had higher generation probabilities.

The sequencing sample was made of naive CD4+ T cells sorted from blood. Interpreted using the paper, the cell subset or site label stands for: CD45RA+ positively selected. In this chain, TRBV28 is recombined with TRBJ2-1; the D region is possibly TRBD1 or TRBD2, each matching across 5 bases. This TCR derives from a man younger than 45 in good health. For the CDR3, the sequence is CAISGAKQFF. The nucleotides read TGTGCCATTTCCGGGGCGAAGCAGTTCTTC.